This TCR beta chain comes out of a study of T cell responses to AZD1222 COVID-19 vaccine (dated by TCRdb to the early 2020s). The study in broad terms: AZD1222 recipients given second doses at about 4 weeks or at about 12 weeks were pooled, since spike-specific TCR depth and breadth were not found to differ between the two schedules. TCR sequencing was performed for about 240 trial participants, of whom roughly 200 were given two doses of AZD1222 and approximately 26 were given two doses of MenACWY control vaccine. Trial participants were enrolled by age into subgroups of 18-55, 56-69 and 70-plus years, and about 150, 27 and 61 TCR-sequenced participants, respectively, were included in these subgroups.

The CDR3 regions of human TCRbeta chains were subjected to immunosequencing. The published analysis was carried out like this. TCRs in the repertoires were matched against a reference library of SARS-CoV-2-specific TCRs that had been generated with the MIRA antigen-specificity platform. Breadth meant the fraction of unique TCRs that were SARS-CoV-2-associated, whereas depth meant the fraction of total T cells that were SARS-CoV-2-associated. Using the MIRA data, every spike-specific TCR was mapped to the spike region that the TCR reacted to and assigned to either a CD4 or a CD8 class. Log10-transformed breadth and depth values were compared by one-way ANOVA with Sidak's multiple comparisons tests. TCRdb took over this immuneACCESS table, retaining in-frame rearrangements with V and J assigned. Such tables are incomplete; in checked studies, under half of the missing clones stem from an unresolved V gene, and the remainder is unexplained. The D gene and trimming were derived from the DNA, and the V and J assignments and clone size from that table. The sample has roughly 150,000 clones on record, more than 75% of them singletons. The top ten clones comprise approximately 5% of the sample.

Reading the germline V gene gives CDR1 SGHVS and CDR2 FQNEAQ. Relative to germline, V is 1 base shorter and J is 1 base shorter, with 11 bases between their ends. The CDR3 goes from the cysteine to the phenylalanine over 15 residues. The only DNA kept is the CDR3, 45 bases in frame from the first base. Comments on this clone: Its antigen has not been determined. No much larger clonotype is one base removed from it; base qualities were not supplied.

Broader findings and caveats from the paper: Spike-specific TCR breadth and depth rose significantly after two AZD1222 doses compared with day 0 and with MenACWY recipients. Reportedly, almost half of the unique spike-specific TCRs recognized epitopes lying outside the regions that are mutated in the B.1.351 and B.1.1.7 variants. Because no day 14 peak-response samples were available, the repertoires could be characterized only after the peak T cell response. The 56-69-year group was small, and its depth increase did not reach significance, likely because of low power. Conclusions about previously exposed vaccinees are limited, since just five or six AZD1222 recipients were seropositive for SARS-CoV-2 at baseline. Participants were mostly white British and included more females than males, and it was suggested by the authors that clonal diversity may have been underestimated. The vaccine-associated CD4 TCRs covered the entire spike protein, and the dominant responses fell in regions 160-218 and 743-854.

What this sample's time point label stands for: baseline before first vaccination. Samples from vaccinated people were obtained from the UK trials COV001 and COV002, which included a single-blind randomized controlled phase 2/3 trial of AZD1222 (ChAdOx1 nCoV-19) in healthy adults. For TCRbeta chain sequencing, PBMC samples were collected from trial participants at day 0 and at day 28 after the second dose. Here the sequenced sample was peripheral blood, taken on day 0 of AZD1222 vaccination. The chain links TRBV7-8 with TRBJ2-7; 6 matching bases give a weak D call of TRBD2. The receptor was isolated from an adult in good health. CDR3 reads: CASSLGRDGSYEQYF. The DNA reads as follows: TGTGCCAGCAGCTTAGGGCGGGACGGATCCTACGAGCAGTACTTC.